This T cell receptor beta chain originates from a study of CD8+ T cells in alopecia areata (dated by TCRdb to the late 2010s). Context from the whole study: Treated patients were enrolled in an open-label pilot trial of oral tofacitinib at 5 to 10 mg twice daily for moderate-to-severe alopecia areata. Patients received tofacitinib for 6 to 18 months and were then followed off drug for 6 months to check for delayed response and recurrence. For the treated patients, the SALT score, which quantifies what percentage of scalp surface area is affected, served as the measure of disease severity. In both human patients and the C3H/HeJ mouse model, the study applied high-throughput TCRbeta sequencing to look at T cell clonal expansion in alopecia areata. On the human side, TCRbeta sequencing was run on scalp tissue and on sorted CD4+ and CD8+ peripheral blood T cells from healthy controls and from alopecia areata patients with either patchy or totalis/universalis disease. Tofacitinib-treated patients had biopsies at baseline and at 4 and 24 weeks of treatment, with a later scalp biopsy in several patients. Clonality in the scalp was compared among normal scalp (n=4), patchy alopecia areata scalp (n=8), and alopecia totalis/universalis scalp (n=8). RNA was extracted with the PAXgene miRNA kit for fixed scalp, the miRNeasy kit for PBMCs, and the RNeasy kit for mouse skin. TCRbeta CDR3 regions were amplified by immunoSEQ multiplex PCR using 35 Vbeta forward and 13 Jbeta reverse primers.

About this clone itself: Its antigen is currently not known. The input lacks base qualities; no much larger clone sits a single base away.

The CDR3 covers 14 residues, taking in both the cysteine and the phenylalanine. Only the CDR3 portion is preserved as DNA: 42 bases, with reading frame beginning at the first base. V lost 6 bases and J lost 0 bases; the stretch between them is 12 bases long. CDR1 MGHDK and CDR2 SYGVNS are derived from the germline V gene. The sample's time point label, decoded: about 5 months on oral tofacitinib. The treatment or condition label for this specimen denotes: oral pan-JAK inhibitor, 5-10 mg twice daily. Lesional scalp punch biopsies and peripheral blood were obtained from alopecia areata patients. PBMCs were separated by density centrifugation and stained for CD3, CD4 and CD8, after which CD4+ and CD8+ T cells were sorted on a FACSAria. To prepare the library, the immunoSEQ multiplex PCR assay was applied. For TCR sequencing, RNA was extracted from every sample and reverse transcribed into cDNA to serve as template. SuperScript III was used for first-strand cDNA synthesis, primed with a 2:1 mix of oligo-dT and random hexamers. A synthetic immune receptor repertoire was used to measure amplification bias, and any remaining bias was corrected computationally. The paper's processing steps were these. After raw reads were preprocessed to remove errors, the CDR3 was defined following IMGT conventions as running from the conserved cysteine to phenylalanine. Clonality was calculated as 1 minus Shannon entropy normalized by log2 of the number of productive unique TCRs. CD4 or CD8 identity of scalp clones was inferred by cross-referencing scalp TCRbeta sequences with sorted blood CD4 and CD8 repertoires. Sourced from immuneACCESS, this table was stored by TCRdb with only in-frame sequences that have V and J called. A share of the clones is absent; for the studies checked, an unresolved V gene accounts for under half, and the remainder has no known explanation. D and trimming come from the DNA, and the V and J calls and clone size come from that table. Recorded for this sample are approximately 300,000 clones; about three fifths of them occurred a single time. The biggest ten clones account for over 1.5% of the sample.

Summary of the overall study and its limitations: Tofacitinib significantly decreased scalp clonality and the number of expanded CD8+ clones among the top 100 scalp clones. Because the treated cohort was small and had only one nonresponder, larger studies are needed to examine links between baseline CD8+ expansion and response. Shared TCR sequences between patients were less evident than in mice, which may be partly attributable to HLA diversity in the patient population. Compared with normal scalp, lesional scalp had higher clonality and more expanded CD8+ clones, particularly in alopecia totalis/universalis, a pattern that suggests antigenic drive. Resident alphabeta T cells in normal human skin are also sequenced, complicating scalp TCR repertoire analysis, unlike mouse skin dominated by gammadelta T cells. During tofacitinib treatment, many expanded lesional clones stuck around in both scalp and blood, and this persistence may partly explain why relapse happens after treatment is stopped.

This receptor was identified in a human donor with alopecia areata. The sample consisted of CD4+ T cells sorted from blood, taken at week 24, from a patient treated with tofacitinib. The chain joins TRBV25-1 to TRBJ2-7; the D gene is perhaps TRBD1, from 5 matching bases. The nucleotide sequence is given as TGTGCCAGCAGGCAAAGGGGAAGCTCCTACGAGCAGTACTTC. Its product reads: CASRQRGSSYEQYF.